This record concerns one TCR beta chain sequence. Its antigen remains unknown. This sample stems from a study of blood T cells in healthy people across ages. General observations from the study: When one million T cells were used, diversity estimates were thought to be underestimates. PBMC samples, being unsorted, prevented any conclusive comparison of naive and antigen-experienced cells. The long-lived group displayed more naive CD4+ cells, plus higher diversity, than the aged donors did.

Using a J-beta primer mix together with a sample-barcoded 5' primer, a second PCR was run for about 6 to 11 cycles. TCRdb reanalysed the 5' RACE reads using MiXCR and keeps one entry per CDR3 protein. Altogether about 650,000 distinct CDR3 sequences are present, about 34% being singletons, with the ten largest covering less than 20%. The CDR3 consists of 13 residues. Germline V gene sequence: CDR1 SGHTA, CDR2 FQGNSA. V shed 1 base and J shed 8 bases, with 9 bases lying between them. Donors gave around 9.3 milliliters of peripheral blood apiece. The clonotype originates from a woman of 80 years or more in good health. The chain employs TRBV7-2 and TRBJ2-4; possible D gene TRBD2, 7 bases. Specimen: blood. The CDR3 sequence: CASSLGEGDIQYF. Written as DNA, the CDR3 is TGTGCCAGCAGCTTAGGGGAGGGGGACATTCAGTACTTC.